The rows below give T cell receptor beta chains drawn from one sample of a study of CD8+ T cells in alopecia areata. The assay was immunoSEQ multiplex PCR, and TCRdb's table has in-frame clones only and misses some. The sample records 10,000 or so clones, approximately 60% being singletons. Here the sequenced sample was skin, taken at week 0. These receptors all stem from a human donor with alopecia areata. The CDR3 runs from the conserved cysteine through the conserved F or W. Each record gives: D gene, clone size, V gene, J gene, CDR3 protein, CDR3 DNA. D genes are given only for firm matches. Clone size is not always given. Where it is, it says once, few, many or a class for expanded clones.

>TRBD2|NA|TRBV5-6|TRBJ2-1
CASSPGTSRAEQFF
TGTGCCAGCAGCCCCGGGACTAGCCGGGCCGAGCAGTTCTTC
>TRBD1|few|TRBV7-9|TRBJ1-2
CASSGDTGGYYGYTF
TGTGCCAGCAGCGGAGACACAGGGGGCTACTATGGCTACACCTTC
>TRBD2|few|TRBV5-4|TRBJ2-3
CASSWLGGGGTDTQYF
TGTGCCAGCAGCTGGTTGGGGGGGGGTGGCACAGATACGCAGTATTTT
>NA|NA|TRBV6-6|TRBJ2-2
CASKLKNTGELFF
TGTGCCAGCAAACTCAAGAACACCGGGGAGCTGTTTTTT
>TRBD1|NA|TRBV19|TRBJ2-7
CASSIERGQSYEQYF
TGTGCCAGTAGTATTGAACGGGGACAGTCCTACGAGCAGTACTTC
>NA|NA|TRBV18|TRBJ1-2
CASSPASRGYGYTF
TGTGCCAGCTCACCAGCGTCCCGGGGCTATGGCTACACCTTC
>NA|NA|TRBV7-3|TRBJ1-1
CASSFQGGRSNTEAFF
TGTGCCAGCAGCTTTCAGGGAGGGAGGTCGAACACTGAAGCTTTCTTT
>TRBD1|few|TRBV12-5|TRBJ1-2
CASAPLGQNYGYTF
TGTGCTAGTGCTCCGCTGGGACAGAACTATGGCTACACCTTC
>NA|NA|TRBV29-1|TRBJ1-1
CSVEVGGCGEAEAFF
TGCAGCGTTGAAGTAGGGGGGTGCGGGGAGGCTGAAGCTTTCTTT
>NA|few|TRBV5-1|TRBJ1-1
CASSFLGEGAFF
TGCGCCAGCAGCTTCTTAGGAGAGGGAGCTTTCTTT
>TRBD2|NA|TRBV7-9|TRBJ2-2
CASSFHGTSGRRGTGELFF
TGTGCCAGCAGCTTCCACGGGACTAGCGGGAGACGGGGGACCGGGGAGCTGTTTTTT
>NA|NA|TRBV10-3|TRBJ2-3
CAISVDRHSTDTQYF
TGTGCCATCAGCGTCGACAGGCACTCCACAGATACGCAGTATTTT
>NA|few|TRBV5-4|TRBJ2-7
CASSNWRQSYEQYF
TGTGCCAGCAGCAATTGGCGACAGTCCTACGAGCAGTACTTC
>NA|NA|TRBV27|TRBJ2-7
CASSPTGVANRYEQYF
TGTGCCAGCAGTCCGACTGGGGTCGCGAATAGGTACGAGCAGTACTTC
>NA|NA|TRBV6-1|TRBJ2-1
CASSEPGVGVNEQFF
TGTGCCAGCAGTGAACCGGGAGTGGGTGTCAATGAGCAGTTCTTC